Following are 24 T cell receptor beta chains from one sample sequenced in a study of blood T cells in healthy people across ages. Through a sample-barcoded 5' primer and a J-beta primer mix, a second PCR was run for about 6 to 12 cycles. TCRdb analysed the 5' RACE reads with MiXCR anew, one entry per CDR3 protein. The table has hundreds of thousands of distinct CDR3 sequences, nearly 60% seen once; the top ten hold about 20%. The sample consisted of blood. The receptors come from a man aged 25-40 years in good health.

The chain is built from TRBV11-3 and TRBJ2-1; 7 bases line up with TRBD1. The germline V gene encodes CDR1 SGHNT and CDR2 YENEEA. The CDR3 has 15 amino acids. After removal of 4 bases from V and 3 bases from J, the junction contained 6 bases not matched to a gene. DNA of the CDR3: TGTGCCAGCAGCTCCCGGGACAGTTACTACAATGAGCAGTTCTTC. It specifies CASSSRDSYYNEQFF.

The CDR3 sequence is CSASLQTGPAQFF. The CDR3 DNA sequence: TGCAGTGCTAGTCTCCAAACAGGGCCCGCACAGTTCTTC. The chain employs TRBV20-1 and TRBJ2-1, with D tentatively TRBD1 (6 bases). Germline loops: CDR1 DFQATT, CDR2 SNEGSKA (reference sequence). The CDR3 has 13 amino acids. The V gene lost 3 bases and the J gene lost 13 bases, with 19 bases spanning the gap.

DNA of the CDR3: TGCAGCGCTGGAGGGGTAGGGGCCCCGCAGTACTTC. Translation: CSAGGVGAPQYF. This chain links TRBV29-1 with TRBJ2-5, with a tentative D call TRBD2 (6 bases). CDR1 and CDR2 from the germline V gene are SQVTM and ANQGSEA. V lost 7 bases and J 11 bases, leaving 20 bases between the germline ends. CDR3 length: 12 amino acids.

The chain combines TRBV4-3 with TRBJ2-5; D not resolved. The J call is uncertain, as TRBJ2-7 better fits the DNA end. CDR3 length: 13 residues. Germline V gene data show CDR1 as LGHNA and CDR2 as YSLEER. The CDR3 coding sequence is TGCGCCAGCAGCCAAGACAGGCCTTACGAGCAGTACTTC. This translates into CASSQDRPYEQYF.

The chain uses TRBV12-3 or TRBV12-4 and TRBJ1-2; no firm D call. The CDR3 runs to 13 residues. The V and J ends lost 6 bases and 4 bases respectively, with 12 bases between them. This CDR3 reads CASRQAGVYGYTF. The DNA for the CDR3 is TGTGCCAGCAGACAAGCCGGGGTCTATGGCTACACCTTC.

In DNA form, the CDR3 reads TGTGCCAGCACCAACCTAGGGGATACGCAGTATTTT. Residues: CASTNLGDTQYF. The V gene is TRBV27, the J gene TRBJ2-3; unclear D gene. V was trimmed by 7 bases and J by 6 bases, leaving 11 bases between them. Germline assignment: CDR1 MNHEY and CDR2 SMNVEV (reference sequence). The CDR3 is 12 amino acids.

Here the CDR3 DNA reads TGCAGTGCTTTGATCCTCTCTGGGGCCAACGTCCTGACTTTC. Protein: CSALILSGANVLTF. The chain combines TRBV20-1 with TRBJ2-6; D is uncertain. The V end was cut by 5 bases, the J end by 0 bases, with 8 bases between. CDR1 DFQATT and CDR2 SNEGSKA come from the germline V gene (reference sequence). This CDR3 has 14 amino acids.

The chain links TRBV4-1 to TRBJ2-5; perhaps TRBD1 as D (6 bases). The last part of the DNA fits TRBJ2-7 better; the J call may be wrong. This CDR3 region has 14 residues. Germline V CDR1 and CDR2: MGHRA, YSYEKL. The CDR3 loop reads CASSQDSPYYEQYF. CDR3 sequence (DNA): TGCGCCAGCAGCCAGGACAGTCCGTATTACGAGCAGTACTTC.

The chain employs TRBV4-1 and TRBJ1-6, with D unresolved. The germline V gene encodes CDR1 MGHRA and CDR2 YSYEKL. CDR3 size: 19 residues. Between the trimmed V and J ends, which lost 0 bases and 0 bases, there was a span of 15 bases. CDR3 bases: TGCGCCAGCAGCCAAGATCGGTTGATTTCCAGCTCCTATAATTCACCCCTCCACTTT. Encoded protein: CASSQDRLISSSYNSPLHF.

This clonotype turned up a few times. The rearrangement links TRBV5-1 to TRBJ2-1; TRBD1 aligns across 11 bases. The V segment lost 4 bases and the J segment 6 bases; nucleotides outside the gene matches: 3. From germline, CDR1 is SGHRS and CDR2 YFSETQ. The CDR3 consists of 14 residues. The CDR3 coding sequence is TGCGCCAGCAGCATCGGGACAGGGGGCAATGAGCAGTTCTTC. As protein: CASSIGTGGNEQFF.

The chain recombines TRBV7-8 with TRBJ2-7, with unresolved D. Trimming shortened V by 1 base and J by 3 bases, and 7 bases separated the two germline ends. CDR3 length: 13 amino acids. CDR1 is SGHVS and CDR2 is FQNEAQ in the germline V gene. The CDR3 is CASSLELRYEQYF. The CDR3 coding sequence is TGTGCCAGCAGCTTAGAATTGCGCTACGAGCAGTACTTC.

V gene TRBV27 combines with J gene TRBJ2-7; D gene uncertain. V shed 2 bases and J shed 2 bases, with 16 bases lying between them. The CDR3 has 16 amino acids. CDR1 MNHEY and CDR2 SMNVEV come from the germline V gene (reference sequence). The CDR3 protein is CASSLKPPSTAYEQYF. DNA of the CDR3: TGTGCCAGCAGTTTAAAACCTCCCTCTACCGCCTACGAGCAGTACTTC.

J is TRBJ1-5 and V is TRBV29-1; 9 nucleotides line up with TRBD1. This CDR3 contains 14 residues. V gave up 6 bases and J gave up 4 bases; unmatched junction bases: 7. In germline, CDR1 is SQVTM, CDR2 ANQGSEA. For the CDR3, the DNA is TGCAGCGTACAAGTGACAGGGGGAAATCAGCCCCAGCATTTT. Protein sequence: CSVQVTGGNQPQHF.

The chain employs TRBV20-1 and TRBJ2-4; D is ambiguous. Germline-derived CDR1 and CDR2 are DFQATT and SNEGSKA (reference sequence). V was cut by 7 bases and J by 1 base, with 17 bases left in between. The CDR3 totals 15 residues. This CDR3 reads CSVSTSPSAKNIQYF. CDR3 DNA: TGCAGTGTCTCCACCTCACCTTCGGCCAAAAACATTCAGTACTTC.

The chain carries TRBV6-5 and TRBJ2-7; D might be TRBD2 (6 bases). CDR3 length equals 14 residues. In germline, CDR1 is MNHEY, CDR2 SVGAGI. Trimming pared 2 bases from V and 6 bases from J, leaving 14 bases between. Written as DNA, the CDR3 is TGTGCCAGCAGTTACCGGGAGTCAGTACGCGAGCAGTACTTC. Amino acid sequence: CASSYRESVREQYF.

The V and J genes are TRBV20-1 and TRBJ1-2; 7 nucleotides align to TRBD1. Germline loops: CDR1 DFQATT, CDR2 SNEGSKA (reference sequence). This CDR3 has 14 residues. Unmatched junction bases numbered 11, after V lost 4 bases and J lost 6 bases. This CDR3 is CSAISLTGSNGYTF. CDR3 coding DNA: TGCAGTGCTATCTCCCTGACAGGGTCGAATGGCTACACCTTC.

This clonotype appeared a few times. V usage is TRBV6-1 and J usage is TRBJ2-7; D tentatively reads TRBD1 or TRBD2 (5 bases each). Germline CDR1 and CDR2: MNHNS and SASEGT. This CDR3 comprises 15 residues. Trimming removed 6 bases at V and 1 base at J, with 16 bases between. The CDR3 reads CASSPLRDGSYEQYF. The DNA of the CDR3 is TGTGCCAGCAGCCCTCTACGGGACGGATCCTACGAGCAGTACTTC.

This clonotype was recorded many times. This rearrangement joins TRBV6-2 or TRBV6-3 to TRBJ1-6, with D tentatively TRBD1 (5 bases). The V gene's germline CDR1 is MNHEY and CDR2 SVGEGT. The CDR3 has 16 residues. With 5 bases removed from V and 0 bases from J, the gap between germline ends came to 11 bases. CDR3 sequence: CASSIRQSSYNSPLHF. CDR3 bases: TGTGCCAGCAGTATTCGACAGAGCTCCTATAATTCACCCCTCCACTTT.

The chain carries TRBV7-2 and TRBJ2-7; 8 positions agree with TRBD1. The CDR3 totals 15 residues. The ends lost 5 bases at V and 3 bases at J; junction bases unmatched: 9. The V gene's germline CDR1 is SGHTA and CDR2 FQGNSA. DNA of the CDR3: TGTGCCAGCAGCCTGCTTTATGACAGGGGCTACGAGCAGTACTTC. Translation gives CASSLLYDRGYEQYF.

CDR3 residues: CASRDTSGTVSNQPQHF. CDR3 nucleotides: TGTGCCAGCAGGGACACCTCCGGGACAGTGAGCAATCAGCCCCAGCATTTT. This chain connects TRBV28 to TRBJ1-5, with 7 bases aligning to TRBD1. Germline V gene data show CDR1 as MDHEN and CDR2 as SYDVKM. The CDR3 is 17 amino acids. The trim removed 6 bases at V and 1 base at J, leaving 12 bases unmatched.

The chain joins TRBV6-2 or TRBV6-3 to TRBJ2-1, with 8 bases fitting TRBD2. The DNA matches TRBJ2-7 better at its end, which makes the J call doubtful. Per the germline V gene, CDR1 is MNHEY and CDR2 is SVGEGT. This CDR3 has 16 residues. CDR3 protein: CASGTGTRAPPYEQYF. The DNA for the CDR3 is TGTGCCAGCGGAACCGGGACTAGGGCTCCGCCCTACGAGCAGTACTTC.

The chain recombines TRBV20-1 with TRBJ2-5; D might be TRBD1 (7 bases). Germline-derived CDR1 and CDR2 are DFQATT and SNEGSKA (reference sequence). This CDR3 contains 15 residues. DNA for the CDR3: TGCAATGCCGGGAGACAGGGCCTAAGGAGCGAGACCCAGTACTTC. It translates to CNAGRQGLRSETQYF.

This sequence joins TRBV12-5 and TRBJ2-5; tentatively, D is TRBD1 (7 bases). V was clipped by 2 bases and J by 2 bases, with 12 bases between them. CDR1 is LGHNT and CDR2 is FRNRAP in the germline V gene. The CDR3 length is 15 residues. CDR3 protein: CASGLIQGGQETQYF. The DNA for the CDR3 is TGTGCTAGTGGTTTGATCCAGGGGGGACAAGAGACCCAGTACTTC.

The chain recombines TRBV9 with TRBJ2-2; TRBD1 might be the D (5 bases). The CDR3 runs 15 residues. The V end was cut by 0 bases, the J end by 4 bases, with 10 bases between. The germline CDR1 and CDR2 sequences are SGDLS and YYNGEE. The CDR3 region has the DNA TGTGCCAGCAGCGTAGGAATAAGGGGCACCGGGGAGCTGTTTTTT. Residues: CASSVGIRGTGELFF.